This T cell receptor (beta chain) was sequenced for a study of cytomegalovirus exposure and HLA in healthy donors. Study-wide results and caveats: The study carried out a later analysis of TCR beta sequences. It associated 15,000 to 20,000 of them with specific HLA alleles at a false discovery rate of 0.05. A later analysis reportedly found fewer N-insertions in an Asian-associated ancestry cluster than the approximately 700-donor mean. The study reported that TCR beta sequences accurately predicted HLA-A and HLA-B alleles in most subjects.

The CDR3 is 14 residues long. Germline V gene sequence: CDR1 LNHDA, CDR2 SQIVND (reference sequence). With 5 bases clipped from V and 4 bases from J, the junction kept 4 bases outside the gene matches. As to this clone: Its antigen is not identified.

Primers: 60 Vbeta forward and 13 Jbeta reverse. Using immunoSEQ multiplex PCR, the repertoire was profiled, and TCRdb retains in-frame clones only, with some absent. The table includes 110,000 to 150,000 clones, under 80% detected once. This chain joins TRBV19 and TRBJ1-2, with TRBD1 matching 10 bases. The material sequenced was PBMCs. The sequence was collected from a man aged 18-30 years in good health and CMV-seropositive. For the CDR3, the DNA is TGTGCCAGTAGTCCGAGGACAGGGGGCTATGGCTACACCTTC. As protein: CASSPRTGGYGYTF.